The 20 T cell receptor beta chains reported below all come from one sample, sequenced in a study of blood T cell repertoires in COVID-19. The method was immunoSEQ multiplex PCR; TCRdb's version includes in-frame clones alone and lacks a portion of them. The repertoire includes some 69,000 clones, nearly 80% of them detected once, and more than 40% sits in the top ten. The specimen was peripheral blood. These receptors were obtained from a human donor in a cohort sampled during active COVID-19.

The chain joins TRBV24-1 to TRBJ2-1; the match to TRBD2 covers 9 bases. V lost 4 bases to trimming and J lost 4 bases; unmatched junction nucleotides: 19. The CDR3 loop spans 20 amino acids. Germline CDR1 is KGHDR and CDR2 is SFDVKD. The CDR3 sequence: CATSDPTPGTSRVQYNEQFF. Here the CDR3 DNA reads TGTGCCACCAGTGACCCCACGCCCGGGACTAGCAGGGTCCAATACAATGAGCAGTTCTTC.

The V call is TRBV12-3 or TRBV12-4, the J call TRBJ1-5; D not resolved. Trimming took 6 bases from V and 2 from J, leaving 8 bases between them. This CDR3 spans 13 amino acids. CDR3 region: CASRPSGNQPQHF. The CDR3 bases are TGTGCCAGCAGACCCTCGGGCAATCAGCCCCAGCATTTT.

The chain has TRBV10-1 and TRBJ2-7, with 9 positions matching TRBD1. The germline gives CDR1 WNHNN, CDR2 SYGVQD (reference sequence). The CDR3 consists of 15 residues. V shed 3 bases, J shed 2 bases, and the junction held 5 bases outside the gene matches. Written as DNA, the CDR3 is TGCGCCAGCAGTGAACCGAACAGGGGGCCCTACGAGCAGTACTTC. As protein: CASSEPNRGPYEQYF.

The CDR3 DNA is TGTGCCAGCAGCCAAGATTGGGGGGGCTCCTCTGAAGCTTTCTTT. It encodes CASSQDWGGSSEAFF. The chain combines TRBV3-1 (or the pseudogene TRBV3-2) with TRBJ1-1, with D tentatively TRBD1 (6 bases). This CDR3 contains 15 residues. The germline V gene encodes CDR1 LGHDT and CDR2 YNNKEL (reference sequence). Trimming shortened V by 0 bases and J by 6 bases, and 14 bases separated the two germline ends.

DNA for the CDR3: TGTGCCAGCAGCTTAGCGGGAAGGGGCCACACTGAAGCTTTCTTT. Amino acids: CASSLAGRGHTEAFF. The chain joins TRBV7-9 to TRBJ1-1; perhaps TRBD1 as D (5 bases). Germline values: CDR1 SEHNR, CDR2 FQNEAQ (reference sequence). Trimming cost V 0 bases and J 3 bases, with 11 bases left between them. The CDR3 runs to 15 residues.

This chain links TRBV11-3 with TRBJ2-3, with TRBD1 identical over 10 bases. V trimming: 2 bases; J trimming: 3 bases; junction bases outside the gene matches: 8. The germline CDR1 and CDR2 sequences are SGHNT and YENEEA. The CDR3 totals 17 residues. The CDR3 loop is CASSLNGQGGGTDTQYF. CDR3 bases: TGTGCCAGCAGCTTAAACGGACAGGGGGGCGGTACAGATACGCAGTATTTT.

CDR3 protein: CASSLAPTTGRNYGYTF. The CDR3 bases are TGTGCCAGCAGCTTGGCTCCGACGACAGGACGCAACTATGGCTACACCTTC. This chain links TRBV5-5 with TRBJ1-2; the D gene is possibly TRBD1 (6 bases). CDR3 size: 17 residues. V dropped 0 bases and J dropped 2 bases, with 17 bases sitting between them. CDR1 is SGHKS and CDR2 is YYEKEE in the germline V gene (reference sequence).

The chain employs TRBV5-1 and TRBJ2-2; no firm D call. CDR1 is SGHRS, CDR2 YFSETQ, per germline. Trimming cost V 2 bases and J 4 bases, with 3 bases left between them. CDR3 length: 12 residues. Written as DNA, the CDR3 is TGCGCCAGCAGCTTCGGCACCGGGGAGCTGTTTTTT. Residues: CASSFGTGELFF.

The rearrangement uses TRBV7-8 and TRBJ1-1; no clear D. CDR1 and CDR2 from the germline V gene are SGHVS and FQNEAQ. The CDR3 has 13 amino acids. Trimming removed 5 bases from V and 0 bases from J, with 7 bases in between. CDR3 coding DNA: TGTGCCAGCAGCCGCAATTTGAACACTGAAGCTTTCTTT. This encodes CASSRNLNTEAFF.

The genes are TRBV18 and TRBJ1-1; 7 positions match TRBD1. V lost 6 bases, J lost 0 bases, and 7 bases stayed unmatched. CDR1 and CDR2 from the germline V gene are KGHSH and LQKENI. The CDR3 is 15 residues long. CDR3 sequence reads: CASSRDRNLNTEAFF. CDR3 DNA sequence: TGTGCCAGCTCCCGGGACAGAAATTTGAACACTGAAGCTTTCTTT.

This CDR3 is CASSPRTGGVLSANTEAFF. CDR3 nucleotides: TGCGCCAGCAGCCCCCGGACAGGGGGCGTTCTCTCAGCGAACACTGAAGCTTTCTTT. V gene TRBV5-1 combines with J gene TRBJ1-1; 11 bases are a match to TRBD1. V shed 4 bases, J shed 1 base, and the junction held 15 bases outside the gene matches. Germline loops: CDR1 SGHRS, CDR2 YFSETQ. This CDR3 region has 19 residues.

This clone was recorded a few times. V is TRBV28 and J is TRBJ2-3; TRBD2 is a possible D gene (7 bases). Trimming left V 3 bases short and J 4 bases short, with 14 bases between. Looked up from germline, CDR1 is MDHEN and CDR2 is SYDVKM. CDR3 length equals 15 residues. CDR3 sequence (DNA): TGTGCCAGCAGTTTCGAGGGGGGGAGGCCAGATACGCAGTATTTT. The encoded protein is CASSFEGGRPDTQYF.

This CDR3 is CASSLGGLSEKLFF. The DNA of the CDR3 is TGTGCCAGCAGCTTGGGAGGGTTGAGTGAAAAACTGTTTTTT. This chain links TRBV5-5 with TRBJ1-4; D uncertain. Trimming pared 0 bases from V and 7 bases from J, leaving 10 bases between. The length of the CDR3 is 14 residues. Germline CDR1 SGHKS, CDR2 YYEKEE (reference sequence).

Concerning this clone itself: One end of the junction is discordant with germline, which a read error may explain. The genes are TRBV7-7 and TRBJ2-7; TRBD2 might be the D (5 bases). The CDR3 extends over 14 amino acids. CDR1 is SSHAT and CDR2 is FNYEAQ in the germline V gene (reference sequence). The CDR3 protein is CASSLDEGPYEQYF. In DNA, the CDR3 is TGTGCTAGCAGCTTAGATGAGGGTCCGTACGAGCAGTACTTC. The whole variable domain, filled in from reference TRBV7-7 and TRBJ2-7, reads GAGVSQSPRYKVTKRGQDVTLRCDPISSHATLYWYQQALGQGPEFLTYFNYEAQPDKSGLPSDRFSAERPEGSISTLTIQRTEQRDSAMYRCASSLDEGPYEQYFGPGTRLTVT.

The chain uses TRBV6-6 and TRBJ2-3, with a weak D call TRBD1 (6 bases). The germline V gene has CDR1 MNHNY and CDR2 SVGAGI (reference sequence). This CDR3 comprises 14 residues. V lost 5 bases and J lost 2, with 11 bases in between. In nucleotides, the CDR3 is TGTGCCAGCAGTCTCAGGGGAGTCACAGATACGCAGTATTTT. Protein: CASSLRGVTDTQYF.

The chain employs TRBV27 and TRBJ2-1; the match to TRBD2 covers 8 bases. CDR1 is MNHEY and CDR2 is SMNVEV in the germline V gene (reference sequence). The length of the CDR3 is 12 residues. With V trimmed by 7 bases and J by 9 bases, 5 bases remained unmatched. The CDR3 sequence is CASTRGGSEQFF. CDR3 DNA: TGTGCCAGCACTCGCGGGGGGAGTGAGCAGTTCTTC.

This clone was counted once. Here the CDR3 DNA reads TGTGCCAGCAGTCCGCGACAGGGGTTGGGCTATGGCTACACCTTC. It is translated as CASSPRQGLGYGYTF. V is TRBV28 and J is TRBJ1-2, with 8 bases matching TRBD1. The CDR3 consists of 15 residues. CDR1 and CDR2 (germline): MDHEN, SYDVKM. Trimming took 5 bases from V and 4 from J; bases not matched to a gene: 9.

The V and J genes are TRBV7-2 and TRBJ2-1; 12 positions match TRBD2. The CDR3 is 16 amino acids. J lost 4 bases, V lost 5 bases, and 6 bases had no gene match. The germline V gene encodes CDR1 SGHTA and CDR2 FQGNSA. CDR3 sequence: CASSRRLAGDYNEQFF. The CDR3 nucleotides read TGTGCCAGCAGCCGGCGACTAGCGGGAGATTACAATGAGCAGTTCTTC.

The sample holds a few counts of this clone. The genes are TRBV5-8 and TRBJ2-5, with D unresolved. V was clipped by 0 bases and J by 7 bases, with 7 bases between them. Germline V gene sequence: CDR1 SGHTS, CDR2 YDEGEE. The CDR3 consists of 12 residues. The CDR3 region is CASSLGYGTQYF. The CDR3 DNA sequence: TGTGCCAGCAGCTTGGGATACGGGACCCAGTACTTC.

The chain recombines TRBV6-5 with TRBJ2-1, with D possibly matching TRBD2 (6 bases). Germline V gives CDR1 MNHEY, CDR2 SVGAGI. The CDR3 length is 13 residues. Trimming took 7 bases from V and 10 from J, leaving 17 bases between them. For the CDR3, the DNA is TGTGCCAGCAATTTAGGGACTCTCAAAGAGCAGTTCTTC. This codes for CASNLGTLKEQFF.